The TCR beta chain described here comes from a study of blood T cell repertoires in COVID-19. Study as a whole: Acute and convalescent COVID-19 samples came from the United States, Italy and Spain. In each case, the material was cDNA or gDNA derived from T cells, B-cell-depleted T cells, or PBMCs.

In the original processing: How many nucleated cells were present was estimated from reference gene primer amplification. Method: immunoSEQ multiplex PCR; TCRdb's copy keeps in-frame clones and lacks some. V and J calls and clone size are those listed in that table; D and trimming were worked out from the DNA. The sample yields some 210,000 clones, around four fifths seen once. The specimen was peripheral blood. This receptor was obtained from a man in his fifties or sixties with active or convalescent COVID-19.

The CDR3, as DNA: TGTGCCAGCTCACCTAAAAAAAACAGTCTGAACACTGAAGCTTTCTTT. It encodes CASSPKKNSLNTEAFF. The J gene is TRBJ1-1, the V gene TRBV18; D unclear. The CDR3 totals 16 residues. Germline CDR1 reads KGHSH; CDR2 reads LQKENI. V was clipped by 3 bases and J by 0 bases, with 14 bases between them.